Below are 31 T cell receptor beta chains sequenced from a single sample in a study of cytomegalovirus exposure and HLA in healthy donors. Both 60 Vbeta primers and 13 Jbeta primers went into the PCR. TCRdb's copy holds only in-frame clones and misses some; the assay was immunoSEQ multiplex PCR. The sample consists of around 120,000 clones, just over 70% of them appearing once. The sample consisted of PBMCs. The receptors come from a woman aged 60-75 years in good health and CMV-seropositive.

The genes are TRBV5-1 and TRBJ2-3; no clear D gene. This CDR3 region has 15 residues. Germline CDR1 is SGHRS and CDR2 is YFSETQ. Deletions cut 1 base from V and 0 bases from J, with 9 bases between. CDR3 coding DNA: TGCGCCAGCAGCTTGTACGGTGCTAGCACAGATACGCAGTATTTT. Amino acids: CASSLYGASTDTQYF.

This clone was recorded at least ten times. The chain joins TRBV7-9 to TRBJ2-7, with a tentative D call TRBD2 (6 bases). The V and J ends lost 1 base and 7 bases respectively, with 8 bases between them. Germline V CDR1 and CDR2: SEHNR, FQNEAQ (reference sequence). The CDR3 totals 12 residues. CDR3 sequence: CASSLVSGEQYF. As DNA, the CDR3 is TGTGCCAGCAGCTTAGTGAGCGGGGAGCAGTACTTC.

The CDR3 sequence is CASSLGGKGRAYNEQFF. For the CDR3, the DNA is TGTGCCAGCAGCTTGGGGGGTAAGGGGAGAGCCTACAATGAGCAGTTCTTC. J is TRBJ2-1 and V is TRBV13; possible D gene TRBD2, 6 bases. Germline loops: CDR1 PRHDT, CDR2 FYEKMQ (reference sequence). V lost 3 bases, J lost 2 bases, and 17 bases lay in between. The CDR3 length is 17 residues. Together with reference TRBV13 and TRBJ2-1, the CDR3 gives the full variable domain: AAGVIQSPRHLIKEKRETATLKCYPIPRHDTVYWYQQGPGQDPQFLISFYEKMQSDKGSIPDRFSAQQFSDYHSELNMSSLELGDSALYFCASSLGGKGRAYNEQFFGPGTRLTVL.

The V and J genes are TRBV4-2 and TRBJ2-7; the match to TRBD1 covers 7 bases. With V trimmed by 1 base and J by 2 bases, 5 bases remained unmatched. Germline V gene data show CDR1 as LGHNA and CDR2 as YNFKEQ. CDR3 length: 15 amino acids. This chain's CDR3 is CASSQVTGETYEQYF. The DNA of the CDR3 is TGTGCCAGCAGCCAAGTAACAGGGGAGACCTACGAGCAGTACTTC.

The rearrangement joins TRBV7-3 to TRBJ2-1; 8 bases are a match to TRBD1. The CDR3 loop spans 15 amino acids. Germline loops: CDR1 SGHTA, CDR2 FQGTGA. The junction had 4 bases not matched to a gene; V was cut back by 1 base and J by 5 bases. The CDR3 is CASSLMGQANNEQFF. The CDR3 nucleotides are TGTGCCAGCAGCTTAATGGGACAGGCAAACAATGAGCAGTTCTTC.

The CDR3 nucleotides are TGTGCCAGCTCACCAGCGACAGGGCCTGAAGCTTTCTTT. Translating it yields CASSPATGPEAFF. The gene calls are TRBV18 and TRBJ1-1, with 7 bases matching TRBD1. CDR3 length equals 13 residues. Germline values: CDR1 KGHSH, CDR2 LQKENI. Trimming removed 2 bases from V and 6 bases from J; junction bases left unmatched: 3.

V is TRBV7-9 and J is TRBJ1-2; D unresolved. CDR1 SEHNR and CDR2 FQNEAQ come from the germline V gene (reference sequence). This CDR3 spans 12 amino acids. With 2 bases removed from V and 10 bases from J, the gap between germline ends came to 11 bases. The CDR3: CASSLSRGYYTF. In DNA, the CDR3 is TGTGCCAGCAGCTTAAGTAGAGGGTACTACACCTTC.

The chain carries TRBV5-1 and TRBJ2-7, with 10 bases identical to TRBD2. V gave up 1 base and J gave up 4 bases; unmatched junction bases: 5. This CDR3 is built from 15 residues. Germline-derived CDR1 and CDR2 are SGHRS and YFSETQ. CDR3 DNA sequence: TGCGCCAGCAGCTTGAACCTAGCGGGGGTTTACGAGCAGTACTTC. Amino acids: CASSLNLAGVYEQYF.

The chain employs TRBV10-2 and TRBJ2-5; D perhaps matches TRBD2 (7 bases). Trimming removed 3 bases at V and 2 bases at J, with 22 bases between. The germline CDR1 and CDR2 sequences are WSHSY and SAAADI. The CDR3 is 18 amino acids. CDR3 nucleotides: TGCGCCAGCAGTGATTCGTTTCTAGGGGGGGGTGGTCAAGAGACCCAGTACTTC. It codes for CASSDSFLGGGGQETQYF.

The J gene is TRBJ1-2, the V gene TRBV5-1; the D gene is possibly TRBD1 (5 bases). The germline V gene has CDR1 SGHRS and CDR2 YFSETQ. CDR3 size: 13 residues. The V end was cut by 2 bases, the J end by 7 bases, with 12 bases between. The DNA for the CDR3 is TGCGCCAGCAGCTTACAGGAGACCGGTGGCTACACCTTC. This sequence encodes CASSLQETGGYTF.

The genes are TRBV19 and TRBJ1-2; D unresolved. This CDR3 spans 16 amino acids. CDR1 LNHDA and CDR2 SQIVND come from the germline V gene (reference sequence). The germline V and J ends were trimmed by 3 bases and 4 bases, with 18 bases remaining between them. CDR3 nucleotide sequence: TGTGCCAGTAGTATCCCATGGCAGGCCTCCCGCTATGGCTACACCTTC. Its translation: CASSIPWQASRYGYTF.

This clone showed up just a few times. A junction boundary mismatches the germline segment, possibly from a read error. J is TRBJ2-7 and V is TRBV7-9; TRBD2 matches at 11 bases. The CDR3 consists of 15 residues. CDR1 is SEHNR, CDR2 FQNEAQ, per germline (reference sequence). CDR3 sequence: CSSSLTSGATYEQYF. The CDR3 coding sequence is TGTTCCAGCAGCCTGACTAGCGGGGCTACCTACGAGCAGTACTTC.

The gene calls are TRBV25-1 and TRBJ1-2; D might be TRBD1 (5 bases). The CDR3 totals 15 residues. V lost 4 bases and J 3 bases, leaving 15 bases between the germline ends. CDR1 is MGHDK and CDR2 is SYGVNS in the germline V gene. In DNA, the CDR3 is TGTGCCAGCAGTGCGCAGGGTTCGGCCTACTATGGCTACACCTTC. This sequence encodes CASSAQGSAYYGYTF.

This clone was counted once. The chain has TRBV7-2 and TRBJ1-2; D not resolved. The CDR3 is 15 residues long. With 3 bases removed from V and 5 bases from J, the gap between germline ends came to 16 bases. Germline V gives CDR1 SGHTA, CDR2 FQGNSA. CDR3 loop: CASSLVSGLEYGYTF. CDR3 coding DNA: TGTGCCAGCAGCTTGGTATCGGGGTTGGAGTATGGCTACACCTTC.

V usage is TRBV28 and J usage is TRBJ1-6; D is perhaps TRBD1 (6 bases). V lost 6 bases, J lost 8 bases, and 11 bases lay in between. Germline V gives CDR1 MDHEN, CDR2 SYDVKM. The CDR3 extends over 13 amino acids. The CDR3 loop reads CASRSGDHSPLHF. The DNA of the CDR3 is TGTGCCAGCAGGTCAGGGGACCATTCACCCCTCCACTTT.

The chain couples TRBV10-3 to TRBJ2-3, with D possibly matching TRBD1 (5 bases). Germline V gene sequence: CDR1 ENHRY, CDR2 SYGVKD. Trimming took off 8 bases at V and 1 base at J, with 7 bases between the two ends. The CDR3 is 12 residues long. The CDR3 coding sequence is TGTGCCATCTCCAGGGGCACAGATACGCAGTATTTT. Encoded protein: CAISRGTDTQYF.

The chain couples TRBV11-2 to TRBJ2-5, with D perhaps TRBD2 (6 bases). The CDR3 totals 18 residues. Trimming stripped 4 bases from V and 0 bases from J, with 21 bases between. Germline V gene data show CDR1 as SGHAT and CDR2 as FQNNGV. The CDR3 loop is CASSSGLGLGRNQETQYF. In nucleotides, the CDR3 is TGTGCCAGCAGCTCAGGATTGGGACTGGGACGTAACCAAGAGACCCAGTACTTC.

V and J are TRBV9 and TRBJ1-2; D unclear. Germline V CDR1 and CDR2: SGDLS, YYNGEE. CDR3 length equals 12 residues. Deletions cut 2 bases from V and 7 bases from J, with 9 bases between. CDR3 in DNA: TGTGCCAGCAGCGTCGAACTCGGTGGCTACACCTTC. As protein: CASSVELGGYTF.

This chain joins TRBV5-5 and TRBJ2-1, with 14 bases that match TRBD2. CDR3 size: 17 residues. Germline-derived CDR1 and CDR2 are SGHKS and YYEKEE (reference sequence). Trimming took 1 base from V and 8 from J; bases not matched to a gene: 8. CDR3 coding DNA: TGTGCCAGCAGCTTGTTGACTAGCGGGGGGGCGGGCGATGAGCAGTTCTTC. This sequence encodes CASSLLTSGGAGDEQFF.

The sample holds a few counts of this clone. V is TRBV5-6 and J is TRBJ2-1; 9 bases are shared with TRBD1. The CDR3 consists of 14 residues. In germline, CDR1 is SGHDT, CDR2 YYEEEE. V was clipped by 4 bases and J by 8 bases; unmatched bases: 7. CDR3 loop: CASSPGTGSHEQFF. CDR3 sequence (DNA): TGTGCCAGCAGCCCTGGGACAGGGTCTCATGAGCAGTTCTTC.

The chain carries TRBV5-6 and TRBJ1-4, with D perhaps TRBD1 (6 bases). V lost 8 bases and J lost 5, with 13 bases in between. This CDR3 has 13 amino acids. Per the germline V gene, CDR1 is SGHDT and CDR2 is YYEEEE. The CDR3 spells CASLDRSNEKLFF. For the CDR3, the DNA is TGTGCCAGTCTTGACAGGTCGAATGAAAAACTGTTTTTT.

The chain uses TRBV25-1 and TRBJ1-2; D not certain. The germline gives CDR1 MGHDK, CDR2 SYGVNS. V was trimmed by 1 base and J by 8 bases, leaving 8 bases between them. CDR3 size: 12 residues. The CDR3 region has the DNA TGTGCCAGCAGTGAATTAAGGAGGGGCTACACCTTC. This sequence encodes CASSELRRGYTF.

The chain recombines TRBV9 with TRBJ2-3; TRBD1 aligns across 9 bases. Germline V gene lookup returns CDR1 SGDLS and CDR2 YYNGEE. Trimming removed 3 bases from V and 5 bases from J; junction bases left unmatched: 7. The CDR3 has 15 amino acids. The CDR3 reads CASSEGQGRIDTQYF. CDR3 DNA sequence: TGTGCCAGCAGCGAGGGACAGGGAAGGATAGATACGCAGTATTTT.

In its sample, this clone was seen a few times. The chain has TRBV6-5 and TRBJ1-2; the match to TRBD1 covers 8 bases. CDR3 length: 14 amino acids. J gave up 4 bases and V 6 bases, and 7 bases lay outside the gene matches. Per germline, CDR1 MNHEY and CDR2 SVGAGI. The CDR3 sequence is CASSPWDRSYGYTF. CDR3 in DNA: TGTGCCAGCAGCCCTTGGGACAGGAGCTATGGCTACACCTTC.

The rearrangement links TRBV14 to TRBJ2-7; 8 bases match TRBD1. Germline lookup yields CDR1 SGHDN and CDR2 FVKESK. J gave up 9 bases and V 4 bases, and 2 bases lay outside the gene matches. The CDR3 contains 11 residues. The CDR3 loop is CASSRGQVQYF. The CDR3 DNA sequence: TGTGCCAGCAGCCGGGGACAGGTGCAGTACTTC.

This chain's CDR3 is CASSLGYVASYEQYF. The CDR3 DNA reads TGTGCCAGCAGCTTAGGGTATGTGGCTTCATACGAGCAGTACTTC. This chain connects TRBV7-8 to TRBJ2-7; no definite D call. Germline lookup yields CDR1 SGHVS and CDR2 FQNEAQ. The CDR3 is 15 residues long. Deletions cut 1 base from V and 4 bases from J, with 14 bases between.

The V gene is TRBV4-2, the J gene TRBJ1-6; D unresolved. Germline V gene data show CDR1 as LGHNA and CDR2 as YNFKEQ. The V end lost 4 bases, the J end lost 5 bases, and 6 bases lay between the germline ends. The CDR3 contains 13 residues. CDR3 sequence: CASSPLNNSPLHF. The CDR3 DNA is TGTGCCAGCAGCCCACTAAATAATTCACCCCTCCACTTT.

The chain links TRBV6-5 to TRBJ1-2; no firm D call. Trimming shortened V by 1 base and J by 1 base, and 10 bases separated the two germline ends. This CDR3 spans 15 amino acids. The germline gives CDR1 MNHEY, CDR2 SVGAGI. This CDR3 reads CASSYLGRGNYGYTF. The CDR3 region has the DNA TGTGCCAGCAGTTACTTAGGTCGGGGTAACTATGGCTACACCTTC.

This chain uses TRBV18 with TRBJ1-1, with 7 positions matching TRBD1. Germline V gene sequence: CDR1 KGHSH, CDR2 LQKENI. The trim removed 4 bases at V and 0 bases at J, leaving 5 bases unmatched. This CDR3 region has 15 residues. The CDR3 loop is CASSRQGDVNTEAFF. The CDR3 DNA follows: TGTGCCAGCTCACGCCAGGGGGATGTGAACACTGAAGCTTTCTTT.

The J gene is TRBJ1-2, the V gene TRBV6-1; TRBD1 agrees at 11 bases. The V and J ends lost 4 bases and 5 bases, in that order; junction bases with no gene match: 12. Germline lookup yields CDR1 MNHNS and CDR2 SASEGT. CDR3 length equals 17 residues. The CDR3 protein is CASSGIGEGTGGYGYTF. The DNA for the CDR3 is TGTGCCAGCAGTGGCATAGGGGAGGGGACAGGGGGATATGGCTACACCTTC.

This clone is a singleton in its sample. The sample holds other DNA sequences that translate to the same CDR3. The V gene is TRBV6-5, the J gene TRBJ1-2, with 9 positions matching TRBD1. This CDR3 contains 15 residues. The V and J ends lost 6 bases and 3 bases, in that order; junction bases with no gene match: 8. Germline V gene lookup returns CDR1 MNHEY and CDR2 SVGAGI. CDR3 bases: TGTGCCAGCAGGGAGACAGGGGGAGGTGACTATGGCTACACCTTC. Translating it yields CASRETGGGDYGYTF.